This entry describes one T cell receptor beta chain. This clonotype was picked up many times. It has no known antigen specificity. The sample holds no much larger clone one base away, and base qualities are not on file. The sample was run on an Illumina HiSeq 1500. TCRdb ran its own pipeline on the public reads, namely fastp trimming at Q25 and MiXCR clone calling, and kept in-frame beta chains. Entries are consolidated by CDR3 protein sequence, retaining the most common genes and DNA. This sample is represented by 200,000 to 300,000 distinct CDR3 sequences; approximately 13% of them were singletons. Of the sample, 1.5% to 2% is held by the ten largest clones. Germline trimming: 6 bases from V, 1 base from J; junction bases outside gene matches: 11. Measured from the cysteine to the phenylalanine, the CDR3 is 16 residues long. The DNA shown is the 48-base CDR3, in frame from base 1. According to the germline V gene, CDR1 reads SGHTA and CDR2 reads FQGNSA.

This record comes from a study of T cell repertoires in cytomegalovirus infection (dated by TCRdb to about 2019). Regarding the complete study: Donor HLA type was relevant to the analysis, because carriage of CMV infection together with the matching HLA type was indicated by public TCR beta signatures. The investigation overall reported the following: In both this cohort and an independent roughly 350-donor cohort, the cumulative frequency of public TCR beta family members distinguished carriers of CMV infection plus the relevant HLA type. The ex vivo response was dominated by HLA-C-restricted CMV-specific TCR beta clonotypes, which also provided the single most frequent clonotype in two of eight donors.

Input material: PBMCs. The rearrangement combines TRBV7-2 with TRBJ2-5, with 7 bases matching TRBD1. The TCR was taken from a human donor in good health (CMV status not recorded). Some clones in this sample may be carry-over from other donors' samples. This receptor carries the CDR3 CASRFHVGQTQETQYF. The sequence in DNA is TGTGCCAGCAGGTTTCACGTGGGACAGACCCAAGAGACCCAGTACTTC.